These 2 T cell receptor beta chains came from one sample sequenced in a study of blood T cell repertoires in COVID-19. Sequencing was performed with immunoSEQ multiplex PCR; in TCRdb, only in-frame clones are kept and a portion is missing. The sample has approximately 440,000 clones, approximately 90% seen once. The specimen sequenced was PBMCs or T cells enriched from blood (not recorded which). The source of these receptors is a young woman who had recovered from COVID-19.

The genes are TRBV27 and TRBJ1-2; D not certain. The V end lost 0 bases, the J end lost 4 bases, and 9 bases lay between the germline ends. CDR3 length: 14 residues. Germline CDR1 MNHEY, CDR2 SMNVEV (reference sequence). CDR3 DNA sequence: TGTGCCAGCAGTTTATCGAGGGATGTCTATGGCTACACCTTC. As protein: CASSLSRDVYGYTF.

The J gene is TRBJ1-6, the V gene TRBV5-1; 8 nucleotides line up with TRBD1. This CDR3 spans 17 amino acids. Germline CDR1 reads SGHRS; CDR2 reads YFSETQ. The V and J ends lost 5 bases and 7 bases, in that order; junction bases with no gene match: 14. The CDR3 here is CASSSTSGQGNNSPLHF. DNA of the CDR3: TGCGCCAGCAGTTCGACATCTGGACAGGGTAACAATTCACCCCTCCACTTT. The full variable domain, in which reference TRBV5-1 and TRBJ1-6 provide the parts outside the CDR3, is KAGVTQTPRYLIKTRGQQVTLSCSPISGHRSVSWYQQTPGQGLQFLFEYFSETQRNKGNFPGRFSGRQFSNSRSEMNVSTLELGDSALYLCASSSTSGQGNNSPLHFGNGTRLTVT.